What follows describes a single TCR beta chain. Its antigen is not yet known. Base qualities are not at hand, and no much larger clone is one base apart. The data were obtained in a study of identical twins (TCRdb year 2016). Turning to the overall study: To test whether fetal clonotypes persist, the study used deep sequencing on TCR alpha and beta repertoires from monozygotic twins, unrelated adults of various ages, and cord blood. To rule out contamination, replicate twin experiments were performed at different times with different library preparation protocols.

Libraries came from 5' RACE. Sequenced using an Illumina HiSeq 2000. A universal primer binding site was introduced by template switching, and a unique molecular identifier was present in the final cDNA, enabling accurate counting of TCR cDNA molecules. Specific primers in the conserved constant-segment region were used to synthesize first-strand cDNA for TCR alpha and beta chains. To control for contamination, each cDNA library was double barcoded with a SMART-Mk sample barcode plus Illumina barcodes. Two successive PCR steps introduced TruSeq adapter sequences along with Illumina sample barcodes. Sequencing of the TCR alpha and beta cDNA libraries was done on the Illumina HiSeq platform using custom primers. For the original study's pipeline: Raw reads were processed with MiGEC to extract unique molecular identifiers, and MiXCR was used to determine CDR3 positions. Recombination models were inferred per individual with the repgenHMM and IGoR tools using an EM algorithm. The tcR package in R was used for shared clonotype analysis, with sharing normalized by the product of cloneset sizes. To study raw recombination without the effects of thymic and clonal selection, out-of-frame nonproductive sequences were analyzed. The public sequencing data were trimmed at Q25 with fastp and processed into clonotypes with MiXCR by TCRdb, which kept only in-frame beta chains. CDR3 protein duplicates are merged, each entry listing the most common genes and DNA. V and J calls and clone size were set by TCRdb, not the authors. The sample table records roughly 690,000 distinct CDR3 sequences; approximately 22% of these occur just once. In total, the top ten clones hold approximately 4.5% of the sample.

V ends up 5 bases short and J 2 bases short, with an unmatched junction base count of 12. According to the germline V gene, CDR1 reads SGDLS and CDR2 reads YYNGEE. Including the terminal cysteine and phenylalanine, the CDR3 comprises 17 residues. Only the CDR3 region is kept as DNA, spanning 51 bases read in frame from base 1. Beyond this particular receptor, the publication reports: Because the same donors could not be followed over many years, the conclusions depended on cross-sectional statistical analysis. In monozygotic twins, out-of-frame TCR alpha sharing was systematically underestimated by recombination models, although the models agreed with sharing between unrelated individuals. Zero-insertion analyses could be partly confounded by invariant T cells such as MAIT and iNKT, although diverse VJ usage argued against such confounding for most clonotypes. Abundant cord blood beta clonotypes had fewer insertions, young adult naive repertoires showed a similar but weaker trend, and memory repertoires showed no such trend. Compared with coincidental sharing between unrelated individuals, an excess of low generation-probability sequences was observed among out-of-frame TCR alpha sequences shared between twins. In beta out-of-frame sequences, excess twin sharing was weaker, because having fewer shared sequences lowered the signal-to-noise ratio.

Only healthy Caucasian donors were included. Three pairs of female monozygotic twins, all aged roughly 18 to 29 years, were included in the twin cohort. Peripheral blood mononuclear cells were used as the source from which RNA for TCR libraries was isolated. These same records also appear under a second study, on T cells expressing NK-cell markers. As described in the second report: Three sorted T-cell subsets (CD3+CD56+NKG2C+, CD3+CD56+NKG2C- and CD3+CD56-NKG2C+) from fewer than 10 donors had their TCR beta-chain repertoires profiled. Among the eight sequenced donors, seven were HCMV-seropositive and one was HCMV-seronegative. To restrict sorting to alphabetaTCR-expressing T cells, an anti-gammadeltaTCR antibody was added in several experiments. In a handful of donors, the dominant CD3+CD56+NKG2C+ clonotypes ranked among the top 10 CD8+ clonotypes, making up about 1.0-7.5% of CD8+ T cells. Those dominant clonotypes were again the most abundant among CD3+CD56-NKG2C+ cells in a handful of donors, at about 25-60.1%. Whether the expanded NKG2C-expressing T cell clones were specific for HCMV antigens remained unclear. Randomly selected healthy volunteers, three men and five women, were used as the eight sequenced donors. To determine HCMV serostatus, a commercial ELISA kit was used to detect HCMV-specific IgG in serum. For six donors, bulk peripheral blood T-cell repertoires were additionally sequenced from unsorted PBMC. MIGEC was used to demultiplex reads and group the reads by UMI, and MiTCR was used to assemble and quantify clonotypes. To exclude erroneous sequences, only TCR cDNA sequences supported by at least two reads were retained. Downstream repertoire analysis used the tcR package, and clonotypes were matched across fractions by CDR3 nucleotide sequence plus V segment. Antigen specificity was annotated against VDJdb with VDJmatch, allowing one amino acid substitution in CDR3.

What was sequenced was PBMCs. The V gene is TRBV9 and the J gene is TRBJ2-4; 8 bases in the middle match TRBD1. The sequence came from a young woman in good health. The DNA reads TGTGCCAGCAGGCAGGGGGCCTGGTCTTTTACCAAAAACATTCAGTACTTC. It is translated as CASRQGAWSFTKNIQYF.